The 10 T cell receptor beta chains presented below share a single source sample, sequenced in a study of T cell responses to AZD1222 COVID-19 vaccine. TCRdb keeps only in-frame clones here, not all; method: immunoSEQ multiplex PCR. The sample holds more than 150,000 clones, roughly 91% seen once. The sequenced sample was peripheral blood, obtained 28 days after the second AZD1222 dose. Receptors originate from an adult who received the AZD1222 COVID-19 vaccine.

V and J are TRBV28 and TRBJ1-4; weak D call: TRBD1 (5 bases). Germline loops: CDR1 MDHEN, CDR2 SYDVKM. The CDR3 loop spans 14 amino acids. Trimming left V 0 bases short and J 7 bases short, with 9 bases between. The CDR3 sequence: CASSLWGGGEKLFF. The DNA for the CDR3 is TGTGCCAGCAGTTTATGGGGGGGAGGTGAAAAACTGTTTTTT. The entire variable domain, with the rest obtained from reference TRBV28 and TRBJ1-4, is as follows: DVKVTQSSRYLVKRTGEKVFLECVQDMDHENMFWYRQDPGLGLRLIYFSYDVKMKEKGDIPEGYSVSREKKERFSLILESASTNQTSMYLCASSLWGGGEKLFFGSGTQLSVL.

This chain uses TRBV28 with TRBJ2-2; 10 bases line up with TRBD1. The CDR3 covers 15 residues. After removal of 4 bases from V and 3 bases from J, the junction contained 2 bases not matched to a gene. CDR1 is MDHEN, CDR2 SYDVKM, per germline. Here the CDR3 reads CASSSGQGYTGELFF. The CDR3 DNA sequence: TGTGCCAGCAGTTCGGGACAGGGGTACACCGGGGAGCTGTTTTTT.

The V call is TRBV6-5, the J call TRBJ2-5, with a weak D call TRBD2 (6 bases). The CDR3 loop spans 14 amino acids. Germline V CDR1 and CDR2: MNHEY, SVGAGI. V lost 6 bases and J lost 5, with 16 bases in between. The CDR3 coding sequence is TGTGCCAGCAGACCATGGGGAGGAGTTGAGACCCAGTACTTC. It yields the protein CASRPWGGVETQYF.

The chain combines TRBV25-1 with TRBJ2-3; D is unresolved. This CDR3 region has 13 residues. The V end lost 4 bases, the J end lost 2 bases, and 7 bases lay between the germline ends. Germline assignment: CDR1 MGHDK and CDR2 SYGVNS. The CDR3 nucleotides read TGTGCCAGCAGTGTGCCTCCCACAGATACGCAGTATTTT. Its protein is CASSVPPTDTQYF.

The chain uses TRBV15 and TRBJ1-1; 8 positions agree with TRBD1. Germline assignment: CDR1 LNHNV and CDR2 YYDKDF (reference sequence). The length of the CDR3 is 16 residues. V lost 1 base to trimming and J lost 2 bases; unmatched junction nucleotides: 6. The DNA of the CDR3 is TGTGCCACCAGCAGAGCCCAGACAGGGGCCAACACTGAAGCTTTCTTT. Its protein is CATSRAQTGANTEAFF.

The chain couples TRBV18 to TRBJ2-2, with 9 bases identical to TRBD1. With V trimmed by 3 bases and J by 6 bases, 5 bases remained unmatched. The CDR3 consists of 15 residues. Germline assignment: CDR1 KGHSH and CDR2 LQKENI. DNA for the CDR3: TGTGCCAGCTCACCTCCAGGGACAGGGTCCGGGGAGCTGTTTTTT. Its translation is CASSPPGTGSGELFF. The full variable domain, with the rest looked up from reference TRBV18 and TRBJ2-2, is NAGVMQNPRHLVRRRGQEARLRCSPMKGHSHVYWYRQLPEEGLKFMVYLQKENIIDESGMPKERFSAEFPKEGPSILRIQQVVRGDSAAYFCASSPPGTGSGELFFGEGSRLTVL.

This chain joins TRBV6-2 or TRBV6-3 and TRBJ1-5, with D unclear. The CDR3 spans 12 residues. Germline CDR1 reads MNHEY; CDR2 reads SVGEGT. The V end lost 4 bases, the J end lost 8 bases, and 9 bases lay between the germline ends. CDR3 loop: CASSSLLKPQHF. The CDR3 nucleotides read TGTGCCAGCAGTTCCCTTTTGAAGCCCCAGCATTTT.

The V gene is TRBV19, the J gene TRBJ2-3, with a weak D call TRBD2 (5 bases). Germline loops: CDR1 LNHDA, CDR2 SQIVND (reference sequence). This CDR3 is 13 amino acids long. V shed 6 bases and J shed 3 bases, with 10 bases lying between them. The CDR3 loop is CASRQRSTDTQYF. The CDR3, as DNA: TGTGCCAGTAGACAGCGGTCGACAGATACGCAGTATTTT.

This chain joins TRBV18 and TRBJ1-2; unclear D gene. Germline CDR1 KGHSH, CDR2 LQKENI. V was clipped by 5 bases and J by 8 bases, with 15 bases between them. CDR3 size: 13 residues. The CDR3 nucleotides read TGTGCCAGCTCATCTGAAGCTCCCAGGGGCTACACCTTC. It is translated as CASSSEAPRGYTF.

The chain carries TRBV4-3 and TRBJ2-7; 8 positions match TRBD1. The V segment lost 0 bases and the J segment 6 bases; nucleotides outside the gene matches: 10. This CDR3 is built from 16 residues. Germline V gene sequence: CDR1 LGHNA, CDR2 YSLEER. The CDR3, as DNA: TGCGCCAGCAGCCAAGATTTTCGACAGGGGCGGTCCGAGCAGTACTTC. Amino acid sequence: CASSQDFRQGRSEQYF.